This T cell receptor (beta chain) was observed in a study of blood T cell repertoires in COVID-19. About the research overall: Samples came from the United States, Italy and Spain, spanning acute and convalescent COVID-19. Sources were T cells, B-cell-depleted T cells, or PBMCs; the material itself was cDNA or gDNA.

Per the authors' pipeline: Amplification of reference gene primers provided the estimated nucleated cell counts. The method was immunoSEQ multiplex PCR; TCRdb's version includes in-frame clones alone and lacks a portion of them. The V and J calls and the clone size are those of that table, but D and trimming were determined from the DNA. The sample lists some 70,000 clones, roughly four fifths occurring once. Trimming pared 2 bases from V and 3 bases from J, leaving 7 bases between. This CDR3 is 14 amino acids long. CDR1 is MGHRA, CDR2 YSYEKL, per germline. This clone showed up many times. This sequence originates from a woman aged 65 to 85 with acute or convalescent COVID-19. The rearrangement uses TRBV4-1 and TRBJ2-2; D possibly corresponds to TRBD1 (6 bases). The sample taken for sequencing was peripheral blood. The DNA for the CDR3 is TGCGCCAGCAGCCAAAGACAGGACACCGGGGAGCTGTTTTTT. Its protein is CASSQRQDTGELFF.